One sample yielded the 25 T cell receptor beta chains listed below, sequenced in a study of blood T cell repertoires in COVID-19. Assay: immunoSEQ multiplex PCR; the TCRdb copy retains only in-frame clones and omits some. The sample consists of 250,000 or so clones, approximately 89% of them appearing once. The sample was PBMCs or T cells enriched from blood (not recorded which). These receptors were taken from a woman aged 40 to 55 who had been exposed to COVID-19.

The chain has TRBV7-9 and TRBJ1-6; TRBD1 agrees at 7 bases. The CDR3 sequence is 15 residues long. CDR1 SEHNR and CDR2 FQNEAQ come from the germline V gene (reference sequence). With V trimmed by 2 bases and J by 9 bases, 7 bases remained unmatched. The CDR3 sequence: CASSLRTGTGSPLHF. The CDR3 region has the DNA TGTGCCAGCAGCTTACGGACAGGAACGGGTTCACCCCTCCACTTT.

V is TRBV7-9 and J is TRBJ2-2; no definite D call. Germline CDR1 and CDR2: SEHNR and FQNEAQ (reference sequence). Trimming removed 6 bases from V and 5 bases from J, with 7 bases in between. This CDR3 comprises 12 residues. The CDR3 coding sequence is TGTGCCAGCAGTCCGTTAACCGGGGAGCTGTTTTTT. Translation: CASSPLTGELFF.

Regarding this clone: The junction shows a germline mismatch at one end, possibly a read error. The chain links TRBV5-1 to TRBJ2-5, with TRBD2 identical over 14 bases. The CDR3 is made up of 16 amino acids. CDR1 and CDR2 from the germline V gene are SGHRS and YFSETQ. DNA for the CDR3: TGTGCCAGCAGCTTAGGGACTAGCGGGAGTAAAGAGACCCAGTACTTC. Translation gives CASSLGTSGSKETQYF.

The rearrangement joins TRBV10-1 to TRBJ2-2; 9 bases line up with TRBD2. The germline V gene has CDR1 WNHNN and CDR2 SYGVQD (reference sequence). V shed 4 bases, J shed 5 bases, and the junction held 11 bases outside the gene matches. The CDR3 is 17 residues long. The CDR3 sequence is CASSGPAGGLGTGELFF. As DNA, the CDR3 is TGCGCCAGCAGTGGGCCAGCGGGGGGCCTGGGGACCGGGGAGCTGTTTTTT.

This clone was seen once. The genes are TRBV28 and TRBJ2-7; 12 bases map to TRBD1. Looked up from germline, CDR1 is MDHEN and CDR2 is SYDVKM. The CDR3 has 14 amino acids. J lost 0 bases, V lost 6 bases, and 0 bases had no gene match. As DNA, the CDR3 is TGTGCCAGCAGGGGACAGGGGGCCTCCTACGAGCAGTACTTC. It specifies CASRGQGASYEQYF.

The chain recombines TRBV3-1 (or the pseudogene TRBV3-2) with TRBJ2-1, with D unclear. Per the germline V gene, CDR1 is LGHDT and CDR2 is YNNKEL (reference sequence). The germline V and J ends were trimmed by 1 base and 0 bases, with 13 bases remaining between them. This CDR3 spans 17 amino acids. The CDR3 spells CASSQVRVLSSYNEQFF. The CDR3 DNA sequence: TGTGCCAGCAGCCAAGTACGGGTTCTGAGCTCCTACAATGAGCAGTTCTTC.

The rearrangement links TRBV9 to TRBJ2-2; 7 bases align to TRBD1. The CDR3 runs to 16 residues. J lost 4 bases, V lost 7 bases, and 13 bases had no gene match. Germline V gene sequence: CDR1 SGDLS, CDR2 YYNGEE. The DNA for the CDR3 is TGTGCCAGCGGAAACCCTAGGGACAGCCCCACCGGGGAGCTGTTTTTT. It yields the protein CASGNPRDSPTGELFF.

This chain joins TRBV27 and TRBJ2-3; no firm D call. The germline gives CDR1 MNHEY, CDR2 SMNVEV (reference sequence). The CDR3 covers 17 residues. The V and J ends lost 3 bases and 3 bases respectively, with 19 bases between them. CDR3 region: CASSFNAVSKITDTQYF. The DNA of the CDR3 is TGTGCCAGCAGTTTCAATGCGGTTAGCAAAATAACAGATACGCAGTATTTT.

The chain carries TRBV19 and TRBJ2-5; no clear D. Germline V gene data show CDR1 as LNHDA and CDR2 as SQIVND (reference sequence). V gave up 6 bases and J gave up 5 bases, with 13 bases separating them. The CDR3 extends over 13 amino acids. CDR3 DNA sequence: TGTGCCAGTAGATTTAGTGTTCCTGAGACCCAGTACTTC. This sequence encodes CASRFSVPETQYF.

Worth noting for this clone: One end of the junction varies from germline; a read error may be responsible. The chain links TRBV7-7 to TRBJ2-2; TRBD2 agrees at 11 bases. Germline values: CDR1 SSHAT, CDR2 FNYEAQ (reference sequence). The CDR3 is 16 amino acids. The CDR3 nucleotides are TGTGCTAGCAGCTTAGGGACTAGCGGGAACACCGGGGAGCTGTTTTTT. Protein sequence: CASSLGTSGNTGELFF.

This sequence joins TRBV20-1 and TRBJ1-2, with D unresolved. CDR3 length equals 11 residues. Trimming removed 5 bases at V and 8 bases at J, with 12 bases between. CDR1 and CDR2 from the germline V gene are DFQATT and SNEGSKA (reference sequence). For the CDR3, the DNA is TGCAGTGCTCCCCGTTCGGAGGGCTACACCTTC. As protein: CSAPRSEGYTF.

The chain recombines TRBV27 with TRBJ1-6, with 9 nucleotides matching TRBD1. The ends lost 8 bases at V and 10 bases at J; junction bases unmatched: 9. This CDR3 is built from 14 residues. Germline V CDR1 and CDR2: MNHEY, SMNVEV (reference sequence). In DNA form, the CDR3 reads TGTGCCAGCGGGGGGACAGGGAGGTTCTCACCCCTCCACTTT. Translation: CASGGTGRFSPLHF.

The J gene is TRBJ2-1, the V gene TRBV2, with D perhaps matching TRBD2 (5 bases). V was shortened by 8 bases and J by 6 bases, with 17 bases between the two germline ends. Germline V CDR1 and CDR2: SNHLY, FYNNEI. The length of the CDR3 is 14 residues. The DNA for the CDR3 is TGTGCCAGCGAAGGACTCTTCGTTGGCAATGAGCAGTTCTTC. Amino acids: CASEGLFVGNEQFF. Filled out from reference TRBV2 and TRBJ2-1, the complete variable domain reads EPEVTQTPSHQVTQMGQEVILRCVPISNHLYFYWYRQILGQKVEFLVSFYNNEISEKSEIFDDQFSVERPDGSNFTLKIRSTKLEDSAMYFCASEGLFVGNEQFFGPGTRLTVL.

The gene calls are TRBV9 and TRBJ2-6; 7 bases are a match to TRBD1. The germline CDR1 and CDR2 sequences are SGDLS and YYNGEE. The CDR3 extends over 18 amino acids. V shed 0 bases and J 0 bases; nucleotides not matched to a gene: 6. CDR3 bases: TGTGCCAGCAGCGTAGCCACAGGGGTCTACTCTGGGGCCAACGTCCTGACTTTC. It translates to CASSVATGVYSGANVLTF. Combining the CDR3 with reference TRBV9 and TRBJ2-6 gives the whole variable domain DSGVTQTPKHLITATGQRVTLRCSPRSGDLSVYWYQQSLDQGLQFLIQYYNGEERAKGNILERFSAQQFPDLHSELNLSSLELGDSALYFCASSVATGVYSGANVLTFGAGSRLTVL.

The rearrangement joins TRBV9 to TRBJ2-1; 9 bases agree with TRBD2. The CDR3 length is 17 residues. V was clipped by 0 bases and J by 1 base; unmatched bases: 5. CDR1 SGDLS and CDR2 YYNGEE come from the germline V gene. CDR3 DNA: TGTGCCAGCAGCGTAGTACCTAGCGGGAAATCCTACAATGAGCAGTTCTTC. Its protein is CASSVVPSGKSYNEQFF.

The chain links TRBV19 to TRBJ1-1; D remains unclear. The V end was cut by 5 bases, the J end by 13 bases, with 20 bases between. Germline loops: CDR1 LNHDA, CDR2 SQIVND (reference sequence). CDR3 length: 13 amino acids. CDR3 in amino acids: CASSPEVRGKGFF. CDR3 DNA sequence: TGTGCCAGTAGTCCCGAGGTCCGGGGTAAGGGTTTCTTT.

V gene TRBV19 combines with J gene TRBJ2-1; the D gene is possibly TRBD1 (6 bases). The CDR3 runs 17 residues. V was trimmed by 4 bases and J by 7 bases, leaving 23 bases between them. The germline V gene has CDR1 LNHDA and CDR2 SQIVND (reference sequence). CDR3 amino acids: CASSTPGTRLSGNEQFF. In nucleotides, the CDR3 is TGTGCCAGTAGTACCCCCGGGACAAGGCTTTCGGGGAATGAGCAGTTCTTC.

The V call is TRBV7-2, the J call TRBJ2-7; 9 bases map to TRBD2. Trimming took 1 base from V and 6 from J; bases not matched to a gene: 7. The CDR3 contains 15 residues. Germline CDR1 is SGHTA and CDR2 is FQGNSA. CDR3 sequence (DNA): TGTGCCAGCAGCTTAGAGGGCGGGGGGGCCCTCGAGCAGTACTTC. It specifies CASSLEGGGALEQYF.

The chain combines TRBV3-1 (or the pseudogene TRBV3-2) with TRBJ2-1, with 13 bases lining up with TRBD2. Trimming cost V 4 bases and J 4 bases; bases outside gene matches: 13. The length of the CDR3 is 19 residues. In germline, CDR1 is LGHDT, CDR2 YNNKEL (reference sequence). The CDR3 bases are TGTGCCAGCAGCCGTCGGACTAGCGGGGGCCCCACTAGTTACAATGAGCAGTTCTTC. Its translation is CASSRRTSGGPTSYNEQFF.

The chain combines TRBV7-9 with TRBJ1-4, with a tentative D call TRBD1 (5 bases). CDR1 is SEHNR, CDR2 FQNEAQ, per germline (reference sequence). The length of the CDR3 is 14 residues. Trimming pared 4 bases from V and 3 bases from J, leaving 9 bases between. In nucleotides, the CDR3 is TGTGCCAGCAGCTCAGGGAATTCTAATGAAAAACTGTTTTTT. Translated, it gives CASSSGNSNEKLFF.

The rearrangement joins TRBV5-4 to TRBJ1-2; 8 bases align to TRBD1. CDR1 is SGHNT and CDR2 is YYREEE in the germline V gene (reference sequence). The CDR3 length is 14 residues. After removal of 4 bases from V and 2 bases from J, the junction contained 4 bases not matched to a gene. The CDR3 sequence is CASSPGDRNYGYTF. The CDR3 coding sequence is TGTGCCAGCAGCCCGGGGGACAGGAACTATGGCTACACCTTC. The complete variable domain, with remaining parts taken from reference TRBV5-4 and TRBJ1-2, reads ETGVTQSPTHLIKTRGQQVTLRCSSQSGHNTVSWYQQALGQGPQFIFQYYREEENGRGNFPPRFSGLQFPNYSSELNVNALELDDSALYLCASSPGDRNYGYTFGSGTRLTVV.

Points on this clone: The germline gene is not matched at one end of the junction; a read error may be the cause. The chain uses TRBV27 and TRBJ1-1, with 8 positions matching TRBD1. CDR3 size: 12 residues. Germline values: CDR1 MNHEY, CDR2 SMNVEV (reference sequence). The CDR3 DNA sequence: TGTGCCAGCAGTTCGGCGGGACAGGAGGAGAGTTTT. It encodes CASSSAGQEESF.

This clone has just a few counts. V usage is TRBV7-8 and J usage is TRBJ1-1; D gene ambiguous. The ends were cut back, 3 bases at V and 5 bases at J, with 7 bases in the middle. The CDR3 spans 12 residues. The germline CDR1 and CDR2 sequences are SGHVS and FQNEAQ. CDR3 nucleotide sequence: TGTGCCAGCAGCTTCCAGATGACTGAAGCTTTCTTT. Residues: CASSFQMTEAFF.

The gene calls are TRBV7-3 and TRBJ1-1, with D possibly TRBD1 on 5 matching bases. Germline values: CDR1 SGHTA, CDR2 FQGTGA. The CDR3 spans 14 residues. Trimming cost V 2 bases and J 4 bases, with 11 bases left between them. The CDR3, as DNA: TGTGCCAGCAGCTTACAGGGTCCGGCCACTGAAGCTTTCTTT. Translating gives CASSLQGPATEAFF.

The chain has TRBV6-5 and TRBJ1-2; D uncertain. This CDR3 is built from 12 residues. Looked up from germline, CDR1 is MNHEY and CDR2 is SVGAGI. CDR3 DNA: TGTGCGGCGGCAGCTCTAGGCAGAGGCTACACCTTC. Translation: CAAAALGRGYTF.